The rows below give T cell receptor beta chains drawn from one sample of a study of blood T cell repertoires in COVID-19. Profiled with immunoSEQ multiplex PCR; TCRdb holds only in-frame clones, not every one. The sample holds approximately 300,000 clones, around nine tenths seen once. The specimen sequenced was peripheral blood. The receptors were sampled from a woman aged 25-40 years with COVID-19, enrolled during active disease. The CDR3 runs from the conserved cysteine through the conserved F or W. A D gene is named only where the DNA matches it firmly. Clone size is given for some rows only: seen once, a few or many times, or a class if the clone is expanded.

J gene,D gene,clone size,V gene,CDR3 protein,CDR3 DNA
TRBJ1-2,TRBD1,.,TRBV6-6,CASNGQGRGYTF,TGTGCCAGCAATGGACAGGGGAGGGGCTACACCTTC
TRBJ1-5,.,.,TRBV4-1,CASSPQVADWGGGSNQPQHF,TGCGCCAGCAGCCCCCAAGTAGCTGACTGGGGAGGAGGGAGCAATCAGCCCCAGCATTTT
TRBJ2-2,TRBD2,.,TRBV4-2,CASTSGLADTGELFF,TGTGCCAGCACCTCTGGACTAGCGGACACCGGGGAGCTGTTTTTT
TRBJ1-1,.,.,TRBV4-2,CASSQDHTVMNTEAFF,TGTGCCAGCAGCCAAGATCATACGGTGATGAACACTGAAGCTTTCTTT
TRBJ2-1,.,.,TRBV27,CASSFGTYNEQFF,TGTGCCAGCAGTTTCGGTACTTACAATGAGCAGTTCTTC
TRBJ1-3,TRBD1,.,TRBV5-1,CASSPSGTGRSGNTIYF,TGCGCCAGCAGCCCCTCCGGGACAGGGAGGTCCGGAAACACCATATATTTT
TRBJ2-7,TRBD2,once,TRBV5-1,CASSSALPGLAGGPSYEQYF,TGCGCCAGCAGCTCCGCCCTACCGGGACTAGCGGGAGGGCCCTCCTACGAGCAGTACTTC
TRBJ2-7,.,once,TRBV28,CASSFSDTSYEQYF,TGTGCCAGCAGTTTCTCGGACACTTCCTACGAGCAGTACTTC
TRBJ2-7,.,.,TRBV28,CASSPPNREWDEQYF,TGTGCCAGCAGCCCACCCAACAGGGAATGGGACGAGCAGTACTTC
TRBJ1-1,.,.,TRBV28,CASSAGPGDTEAFF,TGTGCCAGCAGTGCAGGTCCCGGGGACACTGAAGCTTTCTTT
TRBJ1-5,.,.,TRBV19,CASSIVIGTPNQPQHF,TGTGCCAGTAGTATAGTAATAGGGACACCCAATCAGCCCCAGCATTTT
TRBJ2-1,.,.,TRBV10-2,CASSEGGSSYNEQFF,TGCGCCAGCAGTGAGGGCGGTTCCTCCTACAATGAGCAGTTCTTC
TRBJ2-5,.,.,TRBV28,CASSYNRNPQETQYF,TGTGCCAGCAGTTATAACAGGAACCCTCAAGAGACCCAGTACTTC
TRBJ2-2,TRBD1,once,TRBV6-5,CASRLGQLTGELFF,TGTGCCAGCAGATTGGGACAGCTCACCGGGGAGCTGTTTTTT
TRBJ2-6,.,few,TRBV30,CAWSVSRSSAGANVLTF,TGTGCCTGGAGTGTAAGTCGGTCCTCGGCTGGGGCCAACGTCCTGACTTTC
TRBJ2-1,TRBD2,.,TRBV30,CAWSEGLAGGGDEQFF,TGTGCCTGGAGTGAGGGACTAGCGGGAGGTGGGGATGAGCAGTTCTTC
TRBJ2-7,TRBD1,.,TRBV7-9,CASSLGVDRASTEQYF,TGTGCCAGCAGCTTAGGGGTCGACAGGGCTTCGACCGAGCAGTACTTC
TRBJ2-1,TRBD2,.,TRBV7-6,CASSAQGTSGYNEQFF,TGTGCCAGCAGCGCACAGGGGACTAGCGGATACAATGAGCAGTTCTTC
TRBJ1-6,.,.,TRBV19,CASTQGKSPLHF,TGTGCCAGTACCCAGGGTAAATCACCCCTCCACTTT
TRBJ2-3,.,.,TRBV7-8,CASRENTDTQYF,TGTGCCAGCCGGGAGAACACAGATACGCAGTATTTT